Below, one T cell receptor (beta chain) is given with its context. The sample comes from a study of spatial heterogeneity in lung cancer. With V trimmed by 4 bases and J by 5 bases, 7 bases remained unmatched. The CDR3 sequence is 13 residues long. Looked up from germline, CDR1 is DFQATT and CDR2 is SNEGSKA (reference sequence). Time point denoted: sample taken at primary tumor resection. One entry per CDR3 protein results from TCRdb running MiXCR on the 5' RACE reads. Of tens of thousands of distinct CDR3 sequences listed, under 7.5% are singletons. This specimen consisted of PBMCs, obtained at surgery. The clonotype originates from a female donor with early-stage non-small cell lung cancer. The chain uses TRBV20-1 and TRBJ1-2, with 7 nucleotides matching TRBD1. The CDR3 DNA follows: TGCAGTGCTACCCGACAGGGAAGATATGGCTACACCTTC. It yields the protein CSATRQGRYGYTF.